This is a list of T cell receptor beta chains from one sample in a study of T-cell reconstitution after alpha-beta-depleted transplantation in children. TCRdb reprocessed the PCR reads via MiXCR and lists one record per CDR3 protein. The sample contains around 800,000 distinct CDR3 sequences, roughly 15% of which appear only once. The sequences come from PBMCs, mostly from graft donor cells, collected 360 days after TCRalphabeta/CD19-depleted stem cell transplant. These receptors all come from a male patient younger than 18 who had a stem cell transplant for acute lymphoblastic leukemia, so the T cells may come from the graft donor. The CDR3 runs from the conserved cysteine through the conserved F or W. D genes are given only for firm matches. For some rows the clone size is stated as once, few or many, or as a class when expanded; others skip it.

cdr3_aa cdr3_nt clone_size d_call j_call v_call
CASSPSPGQVYSNQPQHF TGTGCCAGCAGCCCGAGTCCGGGACAAGTATATAGCAATCAGCCCCAGCATTTT few - TRBJ1-5 TRBV11-1
CSARDGSPTDTQYF TGCAGTGCTAGAGACGGCTCACCCACAGATACGCAGTATTTT few - TRBJ2-3 TRBV20-1
CASTSLSGELFF TGTGCCAGCACCAGTTTATCCGGGGAGCTGTTTTTT many - TRBJ2-2 TRBV12-3/TRBV12-4
CSAVRLAGPYEQYF TGCAGTGCTGTTCGACTAGCGGGACCCTACGAGCAGTACTTC few TRBD2 TRBJ2-7 TRBV20-1
CASSLMSRGRGEAFF TGTGCCAGCAGCTTAATGAGCAGGGGGCGGGGTGAAGCTTTCTTT - TRBD1 TRBJ1-1 TRBV7-3
CASTTGRYQPQHF TGTGCCAGCACCACAGGGCGCTATCAGCCCCAGCATTTT - - TRBJ1-5 TRBV28
CASSPRRGPQYF TGTGCCAGCAGTCCGAGGAGGGGGCCCCAGTACTTC - - TRBJ2-5 TRBV27
CASSSDLEVQETQYF TGTGCCAGCAGTTCCGATCTAGAGGTCCAAGAGACCCAGTACTTC - - TRBJ2-5 TRBV12-3/TRBV12-4
CASSPSRVREWGTDTQYF TGTGCCAGCAGCCCCTCCCGGGTCCGGGAGTGGGGCACAGATACGCAGTATTTT few - TRBJ2-3 TRBV11-1
CASSTLAGGLHTDTQYF TGTGCCAGCAGCACACTAGCGGGAGGGCTCCACACAGATACGCAGTATTTT - TRBD2 TRBJ2-3 TRBV7-2
CASSQAPLDLNTEAFF TGCGCCAGCAGCCAAGCCCCTCTAGACCTGAACACTGAAGCTTTCTTT few - TRBJ1-1 TRBV4-1
CASSHALAGPYNEQFF TGTGCCAGCAGCCACGCGCTAGCGGGGCCATACAATGAGCAGTTCTTC few TRBD2 TRBJ2-1 TRBV4-2
CASSYSGGVETQYF TGTGCCAGCAGTTACTCGGGGGGAGTGGAGACCCAGTACTTC - TRBD2 TRBJ2-5 TRBV27
CASSSLATSSYEQYF TGTGCCAGCAGCTCCCTAGCGACGAGCTCCTACGAGCAGTACTTC few - TRBJ2-7 TRBV5-6